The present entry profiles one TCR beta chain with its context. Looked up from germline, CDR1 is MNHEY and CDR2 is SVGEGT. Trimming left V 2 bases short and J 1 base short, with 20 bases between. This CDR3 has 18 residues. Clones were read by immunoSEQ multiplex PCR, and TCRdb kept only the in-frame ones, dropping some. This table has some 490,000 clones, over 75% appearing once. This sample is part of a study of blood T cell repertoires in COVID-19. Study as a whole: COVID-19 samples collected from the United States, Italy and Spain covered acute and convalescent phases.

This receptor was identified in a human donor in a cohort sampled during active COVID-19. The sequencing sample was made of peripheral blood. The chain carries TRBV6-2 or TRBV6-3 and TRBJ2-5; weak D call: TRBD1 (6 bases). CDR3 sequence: CASSYDWVGDKVQETQYF. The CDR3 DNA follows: TGTGCCAGCAGTTACGACTGGGTTGGGGACAAGGTCCAAGAGACCCAGTACTTC.